These T cell receptor beta chains were read from a single sample in a study of T cell responses to AZD1222 COVID-19 vaccine. Produced via immunoSEQ multiplex PCR; TCRdb's table is partial and in-frame only. The sample consists of approximately 82,000 clones, approximately 90% of them appearing once. The specimen was peripheral blood, collected on day 0 of AZD1222 vaccination. Source of these receptors: an adult in good health. Each CDR3 is given with its conserved first and last residue. D genes are given only for firm matches. Clone size, where shown, is once, few, many, or a class for clones that have expanded.

>TRBV2|.|15|TRBJ2-1|TRBD1
CASSGDRGSYNEQFF
TGTGCCAGCAGTGGGGACAGGGGGTCCTACAATGAGCAGTTCTTC
>TRBV3-1/TRBV3-2|.|15|TRBJ1-5|.
CASSQAGGNPQPQHF
TGTGCCAGCAGCCAAGCAGGAGGGAACCCTCAGCCCCAGCATTTT
>TRBV9|.|14|TRBJ1-6|.
CASSVEWNNSPLHF
TGTGCCAGCAGCGTTGAGTGGAATAATTCACCCCTCCACTTT
>TRBV24-1|.|15|TRBJ2-3|TRBD1
CATSGDRGSTDTQYF
TGTGCCACCAGTGGGGACAGGGGAAGCACAGATACGCAGTATTTT
>TRBV5-5|once|18|TRBJ1-1|TRBD1
CASSLERGQGAPGAEAFF
TGTGCCAGCAGCTTGGAGCGGGGACAGGGGGCCCCTGGTGCTGAAGCTTTCTTT
>TRBV28|.|11|TRBJ2-3|.
CASSSETRQYF
TGTGCCAGCAGCTCTGAAACTCGGCAGTATTTT
>TRBV18|.|14|TRBJ1-1|TRBD1
CASSQGQAGTEAFF
TGTGCCAGCTCCCAGGGACAGGCGGGCACTGAAGCTTTCTTT
>TRBV7-9|.|14|TRBJ1-1|.
CASSLGQEYTEAFF
TGTGCCAGCAGCTTAGGACAGGAGTACACTGAAGCTTTCTTT
>TRBV6-2/TRBV6-3|.|12|TRBJ2-5|.
CASSGGGVTQYF
TGTGCCAGCAGTGGGGGAGGTGTGACCCAGTACTTC
>TRBV10-1|few|17|TRBJ2-5|TRBD2
CASRLLWTSGLKETQYF
TGCGCCAGCAGACTATTATGGACTAGCGGTTTGAAGGAGACCCAGTACTTC
>TRBV19|.|12|TRBJ2-5|.
CASKGPLAAQYF
TGTGCCTCAAAGGGGCCCCTGGCCGCCCAGTACTTC
>TRBV4-3|once|15|TRBJ1-2|.
CASSHLVRENYGYTF
TGCGCCAGCAGCCACCTGGTACGGGAGAACTATGGCTACACCTTC
>TRBV4-3|.|18|TRBJ2-5|TRBD2
CASSQDYALAGSRETQYF
TGCGCCAGCAGCCAAGATTATGCACTAGCGGGGTCCCGAGAGACCCAGTACTTC
>TRBV9|.|15|TRBJ1-4|.
CASSVGSTTNEKLFF
TGTGCCAGCAGCGTCGGCAGTACAACTAATGAAAAACTGTTTTTT
>TRBV7-9|.|15|TRBJ2-7|TRBD1
CASSSTPGQGNEQYF
TGTGCCAGCAGCTCAACTCCGGGACAGGGCAACGAGCAGTACTTC
>TRBV19|.|17|TRBJ1-2|.
CASSIGGRHWSHYGYTF
TGTGCCAGTAGTATAGGCGGTCGGCACTGGTCCCACTATGGCTACACCTTC